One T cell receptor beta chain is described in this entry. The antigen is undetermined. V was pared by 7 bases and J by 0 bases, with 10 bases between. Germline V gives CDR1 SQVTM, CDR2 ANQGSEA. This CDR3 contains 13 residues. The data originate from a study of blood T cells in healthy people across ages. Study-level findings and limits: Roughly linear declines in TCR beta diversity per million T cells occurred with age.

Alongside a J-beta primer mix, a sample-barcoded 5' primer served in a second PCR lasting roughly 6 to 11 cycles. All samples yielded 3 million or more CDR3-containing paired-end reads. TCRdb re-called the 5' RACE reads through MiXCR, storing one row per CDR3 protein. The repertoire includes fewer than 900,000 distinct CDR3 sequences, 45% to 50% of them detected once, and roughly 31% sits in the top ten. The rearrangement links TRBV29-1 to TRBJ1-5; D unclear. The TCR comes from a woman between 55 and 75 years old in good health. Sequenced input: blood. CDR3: CSAYVASNQPQHF. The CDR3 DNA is TGCAGCGCTTACGTGGCTAGCAATCAGCCCCAGCATTTT.